This T cell receptor beta chain was observed in a study of blood T cells in healthy people across ages. A sample-barcoded 5' primer and a J-beta primer mix were used in a second PCR of roughly 6 to 11 cycles. Every single cDNA molecule received a tag from a template-switch adaptor with 12 random nucleotides. TCRdb reanalysed the 5' RACE reads using MiXCR and keeps one entry per CDR3 protein. There are 900,000 to 950,000 distinct CDR3 sequences in the sample; about 27% occur only once, and 9.5% to 13% lies in the top ten. The CDR3 sequence is 16 residues long. After removal of 0 bases from V and 2 bases from J, the junction contained 4 bases not matched to a gene. In germline, CDR1 is SGHTA, CDR2 FQGNSA. The sample was also reused in another study, on T cells of mothers and their children. That source reports: With the M1S primer of the second PCR, sample barcodes and 2-4 random nucleotides were added.

The material sequenced was blood. The receptor's source is a woman aged 40-49 years in good health. V usage is TRBV7-2 and J usage is TRBJ1-5; TRBD1 aligns across 7 bases. CDR3 loop: CASSLAAGGRNQPQHF. The CDR3 nucleotides read TGTGCCAGCAGCTTAGCGGCAGGGGGTCGCAATCAGCCCCAGCATTTT.